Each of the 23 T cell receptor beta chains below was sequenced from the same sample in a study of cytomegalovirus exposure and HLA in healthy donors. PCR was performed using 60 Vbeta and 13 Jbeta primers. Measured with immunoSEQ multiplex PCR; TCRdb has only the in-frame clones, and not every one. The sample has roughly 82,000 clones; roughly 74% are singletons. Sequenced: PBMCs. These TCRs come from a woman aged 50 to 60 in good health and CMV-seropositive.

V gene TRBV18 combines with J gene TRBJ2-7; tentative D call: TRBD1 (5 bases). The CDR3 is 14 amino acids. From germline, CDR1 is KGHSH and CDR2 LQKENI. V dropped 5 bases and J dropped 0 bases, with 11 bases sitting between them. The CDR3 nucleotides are TGTGCCAGCTCATTTAGCCAGGGCTCCTACGAGCAGTACTTC. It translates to CASSFSQGSYEQYF.

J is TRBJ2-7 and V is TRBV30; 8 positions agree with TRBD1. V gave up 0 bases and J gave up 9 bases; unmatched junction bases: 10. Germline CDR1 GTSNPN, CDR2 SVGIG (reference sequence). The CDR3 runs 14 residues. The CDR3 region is CAWSVTSGTGRQYF. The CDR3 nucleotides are TGTGCCTGGAGTGTTACTTCGGGGACAGGTCGGCAGTACTTC. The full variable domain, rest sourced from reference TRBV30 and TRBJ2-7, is SQTIHQWPATLVQPVGSPLSLECTVEGTSNPNLYWYRQAAGRGLQLLFYSVGIGQISSEVPQNLSASRPQDRQFILSSKKLLLSDSGFYLCAWSVTSGTGRQYFGPGTRLTVT.

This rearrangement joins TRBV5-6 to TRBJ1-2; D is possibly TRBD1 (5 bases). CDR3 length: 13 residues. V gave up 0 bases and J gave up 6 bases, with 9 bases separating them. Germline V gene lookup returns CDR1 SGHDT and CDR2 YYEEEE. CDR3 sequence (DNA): TGTGCCAGCAGCTTGGCCGCGGGGGATGGCTACACCTTC. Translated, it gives CASSLAAGDGYTF.

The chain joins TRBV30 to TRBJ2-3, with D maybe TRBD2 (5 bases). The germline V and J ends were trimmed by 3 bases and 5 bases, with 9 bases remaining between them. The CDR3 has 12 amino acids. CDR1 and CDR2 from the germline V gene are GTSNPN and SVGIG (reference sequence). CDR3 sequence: CAWSRRVDTQYF. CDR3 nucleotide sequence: TGTGCCTGGAGCCGGCGGGTAGATACGCAGTATTTT. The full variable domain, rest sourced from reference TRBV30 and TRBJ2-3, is SQTIHQWPATLVQPVGSPLSLECTVEGTSNPNLYWYRQAAGRGLQLLFYSVGIGQISSEVPQNLSASRPQDRQFILSSKKLLLSDSGFYLCAWSRRVDTQYFGPGTRLTVL.

CDR3 in amino acids: CASSVAWGTDPLNGYTF. The CDR3 DNA sequence: TGTGCCAGCAGCGTAGCTTGGGGCACGGATCCTTTGAATGGCTACACCTTC. The V call is TRBV9, the J call TRBJ1-2, with D possibly TRBD1 on 5 matching bases. Trimming removed 0 bases at V and 6 bases at J, with 21 bases between. The CDR3 contains 17 residues. Germline CDR1 and CDR2: SGDLS and YYNGEE.

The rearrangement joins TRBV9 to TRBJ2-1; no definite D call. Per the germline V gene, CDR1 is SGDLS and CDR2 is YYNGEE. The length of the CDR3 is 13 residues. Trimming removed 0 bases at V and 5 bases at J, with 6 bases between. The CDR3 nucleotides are TGTGCCAGCAGCGTAGAGCAGGACAATGAGCAGTTCTTC. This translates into CASSVEQDNEQFF.

CDR3 sequence: CASSSSGTGTDTQYF. The CDR3 bases are TGTGCCAGCAGTTCCTCAGGGACAGGGACAGATACGCAGTATTTT. The chain has TRBV28 and TRBJ2-3; 9 bases align to TRBD1. CDR1 is MDHEN and CDR2 is SYDVKM in the germline V gene. Losses at the gene ends were 4 bases for V and 3 bases for J; bases not matched to a gene: 5. The CDR3 spans 15 residues.

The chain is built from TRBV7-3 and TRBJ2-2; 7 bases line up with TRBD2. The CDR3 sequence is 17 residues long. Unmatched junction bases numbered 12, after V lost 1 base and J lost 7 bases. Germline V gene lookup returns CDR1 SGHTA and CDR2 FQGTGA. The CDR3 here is CASSLRINSGLVGELFF. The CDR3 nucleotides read TGTGCCAGCAGCTTAAGAATTAATAGCGGGTTAGTCGGGGAGCTGTTTTTT.

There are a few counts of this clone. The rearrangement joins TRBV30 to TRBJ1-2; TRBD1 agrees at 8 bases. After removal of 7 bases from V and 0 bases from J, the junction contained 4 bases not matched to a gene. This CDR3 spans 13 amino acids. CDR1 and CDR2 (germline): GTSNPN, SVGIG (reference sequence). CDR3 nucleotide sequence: TGTGCCTACGGACAGGGAGCTAACTATGGCTACACCTTC. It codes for CAYGQGANYGYTF.

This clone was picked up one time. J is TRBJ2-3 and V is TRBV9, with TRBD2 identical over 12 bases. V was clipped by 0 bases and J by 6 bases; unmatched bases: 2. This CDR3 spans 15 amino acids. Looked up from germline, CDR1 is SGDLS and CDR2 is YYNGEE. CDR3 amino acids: CASSVGLAGVDTQYF. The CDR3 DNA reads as TGTGCCAGCAGCGTAGGACTAGCGGGAGTTGATACGCAGTATTTT.

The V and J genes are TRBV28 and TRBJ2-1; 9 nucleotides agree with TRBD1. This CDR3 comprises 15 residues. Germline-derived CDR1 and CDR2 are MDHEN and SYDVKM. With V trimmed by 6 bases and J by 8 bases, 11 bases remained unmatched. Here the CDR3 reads CASRRPGQGEDEQFF. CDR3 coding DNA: TGTGCCAGCAGGCGACCGGGACAGGGTGAAGATGAGCAGTTCTTC.

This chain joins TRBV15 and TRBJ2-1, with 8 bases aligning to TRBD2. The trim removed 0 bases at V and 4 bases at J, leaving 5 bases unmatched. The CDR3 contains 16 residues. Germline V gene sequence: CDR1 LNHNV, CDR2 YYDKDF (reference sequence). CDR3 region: CATSRELTSGYNEQFF. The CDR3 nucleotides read TGTGCCACCAGCAGAGAGTTAACTAGCGGTTACAATGAGCAGTTCTTC.

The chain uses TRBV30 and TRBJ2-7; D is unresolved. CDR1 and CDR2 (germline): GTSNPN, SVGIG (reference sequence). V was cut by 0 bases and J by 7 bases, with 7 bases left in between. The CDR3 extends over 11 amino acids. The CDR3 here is CAWSVLEEQYF. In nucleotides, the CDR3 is TGTGCCTGGAGTGTACTTGAGGAGCAGTACTTC.

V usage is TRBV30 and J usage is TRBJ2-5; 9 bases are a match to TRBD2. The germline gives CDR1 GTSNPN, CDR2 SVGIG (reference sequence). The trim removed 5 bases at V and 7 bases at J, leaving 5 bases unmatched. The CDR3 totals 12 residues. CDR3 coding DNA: TGTGCCTGGGATCCGACTAGCGGGACCCAGTACTTC. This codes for CAWDPTSGTQYF. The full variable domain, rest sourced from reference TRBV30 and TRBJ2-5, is SQTIHQWPATLVQPVGSPLSLECTVEGTSNPNLYWYRQAAGRGLQLLFYSVGIGQISSEVPQNLSASRPQDRQFILSSKKLLLSDSGFYLCAWDPTSGTQYFGPGTRLLVL.

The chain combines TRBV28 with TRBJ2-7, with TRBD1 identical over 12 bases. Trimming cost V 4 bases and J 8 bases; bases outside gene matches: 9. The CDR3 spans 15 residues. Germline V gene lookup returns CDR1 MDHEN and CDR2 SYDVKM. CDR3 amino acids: CASSSPGQGAGKQYF. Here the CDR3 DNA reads TGTGCCAGCAGTTCCCCGGGACAGGGGGCTGGCAAGCAGTACTTC.

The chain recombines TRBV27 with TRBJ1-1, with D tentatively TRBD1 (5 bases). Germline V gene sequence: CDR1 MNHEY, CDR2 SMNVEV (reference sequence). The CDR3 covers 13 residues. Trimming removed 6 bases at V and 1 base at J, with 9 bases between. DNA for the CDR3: TGTGCCAGCAGAATACAGGAGAACACTGAAGCTTTCTTT. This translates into CASRIQENTEAFF.

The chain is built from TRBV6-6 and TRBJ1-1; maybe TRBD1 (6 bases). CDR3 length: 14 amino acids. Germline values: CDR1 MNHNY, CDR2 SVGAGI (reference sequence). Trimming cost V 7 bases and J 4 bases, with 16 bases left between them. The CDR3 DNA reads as TGTGCCAGCACCCCCTCCAAAGGGGGCACTGAAGCTTTCTTT. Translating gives CASTPSKGGTEAFF.

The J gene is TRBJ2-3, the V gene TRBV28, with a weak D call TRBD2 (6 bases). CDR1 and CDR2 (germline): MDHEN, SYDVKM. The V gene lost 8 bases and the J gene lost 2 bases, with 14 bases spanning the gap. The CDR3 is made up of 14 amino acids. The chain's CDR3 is CASRIGGTTDTQYF. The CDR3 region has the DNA TGTGCCAGCCGAATTGGGGGGACCACAGATACGCAGTATTTT.

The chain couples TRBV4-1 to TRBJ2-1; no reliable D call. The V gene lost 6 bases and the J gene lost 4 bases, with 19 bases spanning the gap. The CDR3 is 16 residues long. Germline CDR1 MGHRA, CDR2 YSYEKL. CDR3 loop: CASSQLQVPIYNEQFF. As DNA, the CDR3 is TGCGCCAGCAGTCAGCTCCAGGTCCCAATATACAATGAGCAGTTCTTC.

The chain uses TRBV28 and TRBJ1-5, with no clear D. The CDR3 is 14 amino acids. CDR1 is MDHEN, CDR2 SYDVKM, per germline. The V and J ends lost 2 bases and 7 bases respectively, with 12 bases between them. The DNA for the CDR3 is TGTGCCAGCAGTTTAAGGGCGGGTGGCCAGCCCCAGCATTTT. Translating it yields CASSLRAGGQPQHF.

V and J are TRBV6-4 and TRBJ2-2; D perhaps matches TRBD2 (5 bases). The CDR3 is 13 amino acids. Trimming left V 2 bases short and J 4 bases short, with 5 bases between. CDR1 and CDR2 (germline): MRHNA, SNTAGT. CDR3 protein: CASSDGSTGELFF. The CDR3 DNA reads TGTGCCAGCAGTGACGGGAGCACCGGGGAGCTGTTTTTT.

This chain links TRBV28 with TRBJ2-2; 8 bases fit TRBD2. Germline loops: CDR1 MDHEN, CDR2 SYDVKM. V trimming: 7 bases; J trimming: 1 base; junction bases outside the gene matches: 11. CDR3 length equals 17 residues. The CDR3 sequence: CASKGRAGAVNTGELFF. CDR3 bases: TGTGCCAGCAAGGGGCGAGCGGGAGCAGTGAACACCGGGGAGCTGTTTTTT.

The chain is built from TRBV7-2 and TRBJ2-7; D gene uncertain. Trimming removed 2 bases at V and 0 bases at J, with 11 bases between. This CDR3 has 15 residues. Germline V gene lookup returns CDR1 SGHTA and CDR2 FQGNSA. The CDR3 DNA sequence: TGTGCCAGCAGCTTAACGACTGTCGACTCCTACGAGCAGTACTTC. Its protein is CASSLTTVDSYEQYF.